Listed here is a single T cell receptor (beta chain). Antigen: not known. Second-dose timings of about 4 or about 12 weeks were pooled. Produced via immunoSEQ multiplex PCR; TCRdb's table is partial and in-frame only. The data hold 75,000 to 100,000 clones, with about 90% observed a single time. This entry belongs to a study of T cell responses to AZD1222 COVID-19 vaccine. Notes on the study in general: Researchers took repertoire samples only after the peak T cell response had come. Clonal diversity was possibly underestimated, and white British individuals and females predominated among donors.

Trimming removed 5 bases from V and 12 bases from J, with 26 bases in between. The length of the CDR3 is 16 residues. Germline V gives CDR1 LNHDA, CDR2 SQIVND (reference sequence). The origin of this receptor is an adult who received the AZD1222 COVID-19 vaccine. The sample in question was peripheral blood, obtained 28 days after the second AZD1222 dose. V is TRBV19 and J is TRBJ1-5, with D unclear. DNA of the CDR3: TGTGCCAGTAGTTCGTTATCCCTTTTGGAATCGATTGGCCAGCATTTT. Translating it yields CASSSLSLLESIGQHF.